This T cell receptor (beta chain) originates from a study of resident and recirculating memory T cells in vitiligo. Overall study context: Samples were epidermis from two lesional and two nonlesional sites, plus PBMCs. No cells were sorted; samples were homogenized just before genomic DNA extraction.

Only in-frame clones appear in the TCRdb table, and some are missing; sequencing was by immunoSEQ multiplex PCR. The sample lists roughly 42,000 clones, about nine tenths occurring once. Patients' lesions had not changed for the previous 6 months. Patients who had received treatment within the previous three months were excluded. Input material: blood. This sequence originates from a male donor with vitiligo.

CDR3 coding DNA: TGCGCCAGCAGCTTGGCCTTATGGGACAGCAATTCACCCCTCCACTTT. Protein sequence: CASSLALWDSNSPLHF. The rearrangement uses TRBV5-1 and TRBJ1-6; TRBD1 matches at 7 bases. With 0 bases clipped from V and 7 bases from J, the junction kept 7 bases outside the gene matches. CDR1 SGHRS and CDR2 YFSETQ come from the germline V gene. CDR3 size: 16 residues.